This T cell receptor beta chain was identified during a study of blood T cells in healthy people across ages. The study drew donors from healthy Caucasian individuals in Russia aged roughly 6 to 90. About 9.9 milliliters of peripheral blood were drawn from each donor. RNA extraction gave at least 5 micrograms of total RNA per sample. Germline-derived CDR1 and CDR2 are MNHNS and SASEGT. The CDR3 runs 14 residues. Trimming shortened V by 3 bases and J by 3 bases, and 11 bases separated the two germline ends. The second PCR ran roughly 7 to 12 cycles with a sample-barcoded 5' primer and J-beta primers. TCRdb reprocessed the 5' RACE reads via MiXCR and lists one record per CDR3 protein. Of 1.5 million to 2 million distinct CDR3 sequences in the sample, approximately 40% are singletons; the top ten hold more than 20%.

The receptor comes from a human donor in good health. This chain links TRBV6-1 with TRBJ1-2; possible D gene TRBD1, 5 bases. The sequenced sample was blood. The DNA for the CDR3 is TGTGCCAGCAGTGAGTTTGGCAGGGACTATGGCTACACCTTC. It translates to CASSEFGRDYGYTF.